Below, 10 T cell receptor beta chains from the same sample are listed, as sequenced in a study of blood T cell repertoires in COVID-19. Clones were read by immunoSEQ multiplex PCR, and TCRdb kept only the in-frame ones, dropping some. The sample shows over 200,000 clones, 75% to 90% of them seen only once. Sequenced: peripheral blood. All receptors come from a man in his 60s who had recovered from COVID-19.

The CDR3 DNA sequence: TGCGCCAGCAAGTTTAGACTACCGAACACTGAAGCTTTCTTT. This translates into CASKFRLPNTEAFF. This chain joins TRBV10-2 and TRBJ1-1; D remains ambiguous. The germline V gene encodes CDR1 WSHSY and CDR2 SAAADI. The CDR3 totals 14 residues. Trimming took off 7 bases at V and 1 base at J, with 13 bases between the two ends.

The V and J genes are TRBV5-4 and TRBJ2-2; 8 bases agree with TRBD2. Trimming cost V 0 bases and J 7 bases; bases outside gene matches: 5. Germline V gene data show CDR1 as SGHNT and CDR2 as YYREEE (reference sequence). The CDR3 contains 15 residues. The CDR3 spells CASSLGSGRVGELFF. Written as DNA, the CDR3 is TGTGCCAGCAGCTTGGGAAGCGGGAGAGTCGGGGAGCTGTTTTTT.

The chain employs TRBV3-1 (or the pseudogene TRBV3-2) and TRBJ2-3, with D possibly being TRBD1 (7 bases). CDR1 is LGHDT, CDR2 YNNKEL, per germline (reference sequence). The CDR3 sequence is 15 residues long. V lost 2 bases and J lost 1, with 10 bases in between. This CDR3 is CASSQSRGGTDTQYF. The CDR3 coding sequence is TGTGCCAGCAGCCAATCCAGGGGGGGCACAGATACGCAGTATTTT.

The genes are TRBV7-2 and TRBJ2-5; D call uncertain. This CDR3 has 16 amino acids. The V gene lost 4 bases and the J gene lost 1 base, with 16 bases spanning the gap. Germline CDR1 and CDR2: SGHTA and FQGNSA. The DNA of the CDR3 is TGTGCCAGCAGCTCGTTCATATTAGCCCGCCAAGAGACCCAGTACTTC. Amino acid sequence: CASSSFILARQETQYF.

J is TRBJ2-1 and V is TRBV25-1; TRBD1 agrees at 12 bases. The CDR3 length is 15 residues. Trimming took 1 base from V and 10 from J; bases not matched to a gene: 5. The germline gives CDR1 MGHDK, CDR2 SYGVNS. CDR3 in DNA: TGTGCCAGCAGTGAATTAGGGACAGGGGGCGACGAGCAGTTCTTC. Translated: CASSELGTGGDEQFF. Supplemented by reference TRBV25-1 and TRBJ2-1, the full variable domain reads EADIYQTPRYLVIGTGKKITLECSQTMGHDKMYWYQQDPGMELHLIHYSYGVNSTEKGDLSSESTVSRIRTEHFPLTLESARPSHTSQYLCASSELGTGGDEQFFGPGTRLTVL.

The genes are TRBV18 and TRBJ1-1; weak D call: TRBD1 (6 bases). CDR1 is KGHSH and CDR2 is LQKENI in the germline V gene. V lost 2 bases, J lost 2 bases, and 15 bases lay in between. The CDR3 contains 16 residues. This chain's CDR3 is CASSPRTDLINTEAFF. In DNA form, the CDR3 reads TGTGCCAGCTCACCAAGGACAGATCTTATTAACACTGAAGCTTTCTTT.

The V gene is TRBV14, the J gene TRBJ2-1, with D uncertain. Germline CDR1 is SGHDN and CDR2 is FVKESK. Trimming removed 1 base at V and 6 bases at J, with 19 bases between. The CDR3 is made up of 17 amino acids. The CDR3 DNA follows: TGTGCCAGCAGCCAAGGAGCTTTTATCCAGGTGGGCAATGAGCAGTTCTTC. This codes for CASSQGAFIQVGNEQFF.

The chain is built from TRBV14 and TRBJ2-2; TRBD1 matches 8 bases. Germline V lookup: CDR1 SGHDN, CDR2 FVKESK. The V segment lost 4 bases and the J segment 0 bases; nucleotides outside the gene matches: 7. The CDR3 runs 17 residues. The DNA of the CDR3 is TGTGCCAGCAGCCCCCCTGACAGGGGCCCGAACACCGGGGAGCTGTTTTTT. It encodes CASSPPDRGPNTGELFF.

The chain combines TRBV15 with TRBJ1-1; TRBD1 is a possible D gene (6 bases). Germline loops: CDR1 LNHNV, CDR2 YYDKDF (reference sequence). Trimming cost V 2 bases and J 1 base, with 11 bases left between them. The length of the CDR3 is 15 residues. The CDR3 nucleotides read TGTGCCACCAGCAGACCACCGGGACAGAACACTGAAGCTTTCTTT. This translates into CATSRPPGQNTEAFF.

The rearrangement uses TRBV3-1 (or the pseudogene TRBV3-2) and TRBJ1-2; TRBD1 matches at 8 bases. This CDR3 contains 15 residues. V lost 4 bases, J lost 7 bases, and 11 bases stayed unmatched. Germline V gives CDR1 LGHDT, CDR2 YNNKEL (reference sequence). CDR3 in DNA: TGTGCCAGCAGCCCTACGGACAGGGTGTTAGTTGGCTACACCTTC. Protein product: CASSPTDRVLVGYTF.